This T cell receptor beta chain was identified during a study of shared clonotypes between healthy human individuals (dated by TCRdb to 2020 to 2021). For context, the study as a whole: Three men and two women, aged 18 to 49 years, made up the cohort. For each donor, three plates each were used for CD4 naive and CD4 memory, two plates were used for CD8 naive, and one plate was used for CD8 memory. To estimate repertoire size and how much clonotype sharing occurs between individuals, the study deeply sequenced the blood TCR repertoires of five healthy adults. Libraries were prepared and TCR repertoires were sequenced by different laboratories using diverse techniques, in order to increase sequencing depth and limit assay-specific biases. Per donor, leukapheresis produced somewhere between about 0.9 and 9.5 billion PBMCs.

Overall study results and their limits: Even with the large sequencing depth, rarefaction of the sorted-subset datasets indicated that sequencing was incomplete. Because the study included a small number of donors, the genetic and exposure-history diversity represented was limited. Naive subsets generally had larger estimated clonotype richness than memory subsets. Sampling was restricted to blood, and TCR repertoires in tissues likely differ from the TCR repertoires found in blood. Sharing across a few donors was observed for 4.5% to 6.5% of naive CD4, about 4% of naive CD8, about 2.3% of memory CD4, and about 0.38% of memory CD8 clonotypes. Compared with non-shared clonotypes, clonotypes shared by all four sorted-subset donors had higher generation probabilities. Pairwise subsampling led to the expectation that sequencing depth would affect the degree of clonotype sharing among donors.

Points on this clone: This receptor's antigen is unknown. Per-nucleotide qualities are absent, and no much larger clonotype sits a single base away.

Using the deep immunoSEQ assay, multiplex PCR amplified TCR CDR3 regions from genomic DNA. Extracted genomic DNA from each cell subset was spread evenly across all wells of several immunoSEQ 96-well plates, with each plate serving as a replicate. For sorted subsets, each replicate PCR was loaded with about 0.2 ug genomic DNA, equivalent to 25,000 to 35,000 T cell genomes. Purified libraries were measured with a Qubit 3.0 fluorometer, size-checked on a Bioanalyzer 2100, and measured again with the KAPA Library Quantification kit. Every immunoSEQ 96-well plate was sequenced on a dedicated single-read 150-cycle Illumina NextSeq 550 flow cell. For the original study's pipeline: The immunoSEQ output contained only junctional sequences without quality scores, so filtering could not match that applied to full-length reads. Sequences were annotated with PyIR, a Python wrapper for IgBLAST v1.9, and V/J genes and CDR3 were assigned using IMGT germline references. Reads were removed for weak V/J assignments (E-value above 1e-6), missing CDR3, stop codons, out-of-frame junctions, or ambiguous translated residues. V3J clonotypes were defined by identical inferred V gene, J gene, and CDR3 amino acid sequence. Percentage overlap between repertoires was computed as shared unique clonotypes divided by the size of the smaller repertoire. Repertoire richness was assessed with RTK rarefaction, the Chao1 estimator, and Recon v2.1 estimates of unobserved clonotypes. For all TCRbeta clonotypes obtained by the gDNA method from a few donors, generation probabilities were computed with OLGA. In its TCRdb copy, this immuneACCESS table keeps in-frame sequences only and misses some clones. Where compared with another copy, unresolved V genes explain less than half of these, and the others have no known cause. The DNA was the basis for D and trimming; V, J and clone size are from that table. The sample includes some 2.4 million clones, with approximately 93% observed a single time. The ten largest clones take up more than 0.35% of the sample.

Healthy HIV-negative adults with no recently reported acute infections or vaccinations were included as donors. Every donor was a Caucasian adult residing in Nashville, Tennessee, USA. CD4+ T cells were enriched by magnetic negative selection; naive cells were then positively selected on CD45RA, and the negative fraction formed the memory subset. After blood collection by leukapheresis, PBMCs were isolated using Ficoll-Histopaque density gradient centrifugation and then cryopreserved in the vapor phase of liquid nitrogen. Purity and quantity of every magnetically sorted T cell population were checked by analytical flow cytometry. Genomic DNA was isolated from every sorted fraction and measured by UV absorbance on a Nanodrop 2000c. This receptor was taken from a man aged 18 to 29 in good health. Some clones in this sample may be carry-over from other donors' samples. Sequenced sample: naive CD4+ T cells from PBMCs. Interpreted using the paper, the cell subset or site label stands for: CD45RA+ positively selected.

For the CDR3, the sequence is CATSRPSEGFGELFF. Read as DNA, the sequence is TGTGCCACCAGCAGACCTTCGGAGGGGTTCGGGGAGCTGTTTTTT. The receptor chain draws on TRBV15 and TRBJ2-2; TRBD2 could be the D gene, as 6 bases match. CDR1 and CDR2 were assigned from the germline V gene (reference sequence) as LNHNV and YYDKDF. The trim is 2 bases for V and 7 bases for J, with a gap of 14 bases between the germline ends. The CDR3, from cysteine to phenylalanine, totals 15 residues. Here the CDR3 DNA is all that survives: 45 bases in frame from base 1.